The rows below give T cell receptor beta chains drawn from one sample of a study of siplizumab effects on memory and regulatory T cells. Sequencing was performed with immunoSEQ multiplex PCR; in TCRdb, only in-frame clones are kept and a portion is missing. The profile covers some 100,000 clones, with approximately 94% appearing a single time and approximately 5.9% taken by the ten largest. What was sequenced was CD8+ T cells sorted from blood. The source is a human donor in good health. CDR3s include the opening cysteine and the closing phenylalanine or tryptophan. D genes are given only for firm matches. Clone size is shown for a subset of rows, as once, few, many or a class of expanded clone.

abundance	v_gene	d_gene	j_gene	CDR3nt	CDR3aa
NA	TRBV7-9	TRBD1	TRBJ2-1	TGTGCCAGCAGCTTAGCCGAGGGACAGACACACAATGAGCAGTTCTTC	CASSLAEGQTHNEQFF
once	TRBV5-4	NA	TRBJ1-1	TGTGCCAGCAGCCCCTGGGGGGAAGGGTTACCTTTCTTT	CASSPWGEGLPFF
NA	TRBV6-6	TRBD1	TRBJ2-7	TGTGCCAGCAGTAACGGACAGGGCAAGTACTTC	CASSNGQGKYF
NA	TRBV27	NA	TRBJ2-1	TGTGCCAGCAGTTTATCGAGTGAGCAGTTCTTC	CASSLSSEQFF
NA	TRBV2	NA	TRBJ2-1	TGTGCCAGCAAGGGGGGCTACAATGAGCAGTTCTTC	CASKGGYNEQFF
once	TRBV5-4	TRBD2	TRBJ2-3	TGTGCCAGCAGCTTTTCCATTACCGGGACTAGCGACGCAGATACGCAGTATTTT	CASSFSITGTSDADTQYF
NA	TRBV30	TRBD2	TRBJ2-7	TGTGCCTGGAGTGGGACCGGGACTAGCGGGAGGACCCAGTACGAGCAGTACTTC	CAWSGTGTSGRTQYEQYF
NA	TRBV7-9	NA	TRBJ2-3	TGTGCCAGCAGCTTTCGGGGGACAGACACAGATACGCAGTATTTT	CASSFRGTDTDTQYF
NA	TRBV23-1	TRBD1	TRBJ2-2	TGCGCCAGCAGTCTAAGTAGTAAAGAAGAGACAGGGGGCTATAGCACCGGGGAGCTGTTTTTT	CASSLSSKEETGGYSTGELFF
NA	TRBV7-2	NA	TRBJ1-1	TGTGCCAGCAGATCGACAGATCTAAACACTGAAGCTTTCTTT	CASRSTDLNTEAFF
NA	TRBV19	TRBD2	TRBJ2-1	TGTGCCAGTACCCCCGGACTAGCGGGAGGGCTTTTGAATGAGCAGTTCTTC	CASTPGLAGGLLNEQFF
NA	TRBV21-1	NA	TRBJ1-2	TGTGCCAGCAGCAAAGGGGGGAGGCAGCCGGCCTATGGCTACACCTTC	CASSKGGRQPAYGYTF
NA	TRBV11-2	TRBD2	TRBJ2-7	TGTGCCAGCAACACTCCGGGTAGCGGGGATTCCTACGAGCAGTACTTC	CASNTPGSGDSYEQYF
NA	TRBV19	NA	TRBJ2-1	TGTGCCAGTAGTATAGGAGCAAATGAGCAGTTCTTC	CASSIGANEQFF
NA	TRBV30	NA	TRBJ2-5	TGTGCCTGGAATACGCAGGGGCAAGAGACCCAGTACTTC	CAWNTQGQETQYF
NA	TRBV27	NA	TRBJ2-1	TGTGCCAGCAGTTTATTCTTGAGCTCCTACAATGAGCAGTTCTTC	CASSLFLSSYNEQFF
once	TRBV27	NA	TRBJ2-5	TGTGCCAGCAGGACCCCGGTGGGGACCCAGTACTTC	CASRTPVGTQYF